The present TCR beta chain was sequenced within a study of OX40 agonist ivuxolimab in advanced cancers. Patients who had autoimmune disease history or got systemic immunosuppression were left out. Using immunoSEQ multiplex PCR, the repertoire was profiled, and TCRdb retains in-frame clones only, with some absent. Among 20,000 to 25,000 clones listed, about four fifths were seen once. From germline, CDR1 is SGHAT and CDR2 FQNNGV. With 2 bases clipped from V and 4 bases from J, the junction kept 10 bases outside the gene matches. This CDR3 has 16 amino acids. The sample here was CD4+ or CD8+ T cells sorted from blood, taken in a trial of the OX40 agonist ivuxolimab. This sequence was found in an adult with an advanced solid tumor such as melanoma, head and neck, liver or kidney cancer. The chain has TRBV11-2 and TRBJ2-7; 8 bases align to TRBD1. Here the CDR3 reads CASSLWRDRTKYEQYF. CDR3 nucleotides: TGTGCCAGCAGCTTATGGAGGGACAGGACTAAGTACGAGCAGTACTTC.